This T cell receptor beta chain was sequenced for a study of T cells after yellow fever vaccination. TCRdb re-analysed the 5' RACE reads in MiXCR, keeping a single row per CDR3 protein. The table has approximately 550,000 distinct CDR3 sequences, roughly a fifth seen once. Trimming left V 4 bases short and J 5 bases short, with 14 bases between. The CDR3 spans 14 residues. CDR1 is LNHNV and CDR2 is YYDKDF in the germline V gene (reference sequence). J is TRBJ2-5 and V is TRBV15, with D uncertain. The receptor comes from a man younger than 45 who received the YFV17D yellow fever vaccine. This material consisted of PBMCs, taken 15 days after the yellow fever booster vaccination. Written as DNA, the CDR3 is TGTGCCACCAGCAAGGGCAAGGGTCAGGAGACCCAGTACTTC. Translated, it gives CATSKGKGQETQYF.